The sequence of this T cell receptor (beta chain) was determined in a study of blood T cell repertoires in COVID-19. At the level of the study: PBMCs, B-cell-depleted T cells, or T cells provided the cDNA or gDNA that made up the material.

Produced via immunoSEQ multiplex PCR; TCRdb's table is partial and in-frame only. The sample lists under 450,000 clones, about 90% occurring once. The study recruited people aged roughly 18 to 100 years across about 25 US areas. V was trimmed by 0 bases and J by 2 bases, leaving 10 bases between them. Germline V gives CDR1 MNHEY, CDR2 SVGAGI. CDR3 length equals 15 residues. This TCR derives from a woman aged 25-40 years who had recovered from COVID-19. The chain uses TRBV6-5 and TRBJ1-2, with no clear D. The sample comprised PBMCs or T cells enriched from blood (not recorded which). The CDR3 protein is CASSYSRALNYGYTF. CDR3 DNA sequence: TGTGCCAGCAGTTACTCGAGGGCGCTGAACTATGGCTACACCTTC.